The rows below give T cell receptor beta chains drawn from one sample of a study of blood T cell repertoires in COVID-19. Clones were read by immunoSEQ multiplex PCR, and TCRdb kept only the in-frame ones, dropping some. The sample holds around 15,000 clones, approximately 87% seen once. The sequencing input was peripheral blood. The source is a man aged 35-49 years with active or convalescent COVID-19. CDR3s include the opening cysteine and the closing phenylalanine or tryptophan. The D gene is left open where the match is weak. Clone size is not always given. Where it is, it says once, few, many or a class for expanded clones.

CDR3 protein: CASSEYLARLSGNTIYF
CDR3 DNA: TGTGCCAGCAGTGAATATCTAGCCCGCCTCTCTGGAAACACCATATATTTT
D gene: -
V gene: TRBV2
J gene: TRBJ1-3
clone size: -

CDR3 protein: CASPPQGGLQETQYF
CDR3 DNA: TGTGCCAGCCCACCCCAGGGGGGCTTACAAGAGACCCAGTACTTC
D gene: -
V gene: TRBV3-1/TRBV3-2
J gene: TRBJ2-5
clone size: -

CDR3 protein: CASSYSNKIFNYGYTF
CDR3 DNA: TGTGCCAGCAGTTACTCTAACAAAATTTTCAACTATGGCTACACCTTC
D gene: -
V gene: TRBV6-5
J gene: TRBJ1-2
clone size: -

CDR3 protein: CASSPGPLAGDTQYF
CDR3 DNA: TGCGCCAGCAGCCCCGGCCCGCTAGCGGGGGATACGCAGTATTTT
D gene: TRBD2
V gene: TRBV5-1
J gene: TRBJ2-3
clone size: -

CDR3 protein: CASSPGTVSYGYTF
CDR3 DNA: TGTGCCAGCAGCCCCGGGACAGTATCCTATGGCTACACCTTC
D gene: TRBD1
V gene: TRBV6-5
J gene: TRBJ1-2
clone size: once

CDR3 protein: CASSSGGADTQYF
CDR3 DNA: TGTGCCAGTAGTAGCGGGGGGGCAGATACGCAGTATTTT
D gene: TRBD2
V gene: TRBV19
J gene: TRBJ2-3
clone size: -

CDR3 protein: CSVDRGGELFF
CDR3 DNA: TGCAGCGTTGATAGGGGCGGGGAGCTGTTTTTT
D gene: -
V gene: TRBV29-1
J gene: TRBJ2-2
clone size: -

CDR3 protein: CASSLGASYEQYF
CDR3 DNA: TGTGCCAGCAGCTTAGGGGCATCCTACGAGCAGTACTTC
D gene: -
V gene: TRBV7-2
J gene: TRBJ2-7
clone size: once

CDR3 protein: CASSPTGGGESGANVLTF
CDR3 DNA: TGTGCCAGCAGCCCCACAGGGGGCGGGGAATCTGGGGCCAACGTCCTGACTTTC
D gene: TRBD1
V gene: TRBV14
J gene: TRBJ2-6
clone size: -

CDR3 protein: CASSPNTPHPGFNGNTIYF
CDR3 DNA: TGTGCCAGCAGCCCCAACACCCCCCACCCAGGTTTCAATGGAAACACCATATATTTT
D gene: -
V gene: TRBV7-6
J gene: TRBJ1-3
clone size: -

CDR3 protein: CATTGAGTDTQYF
CDR3 DNA: TGTGCCACTACAGGGGCCGGCACAGATACGCAGTATTTT
D gene: TRBD1
V gene: TRBV10-3
J gene: TRBJ2-3
clone size: -

CDR3 protein: CASSLAGGAARSPLHF
CDR3 DNA: TGTGCCAGCAGTTTAGCGGGGGGCGCCGCGCGTTCACCCCTCCACTTT
D gene: -
V gene: TRBV28
J gene: TRBJ1-6
clone size: -

CDR3 protein: CASSRLGVPYGYTF
CDR3 DNA: TGTGCCAGCAGCCGTTTAGGGGTTCCCTATGGCTACACCTTC
D gene: -
V gene: TRBV11-2
J gene: TRBJ1-2
clone size: -

CDR3 protein: CATSNWRIGDTGELFF
CDR3 DNA: TGTGCCACCAGTAATTGGAGAATTGGTGACACCGGGGAGCTGTTTTTT
D gene: -
V gene: TRBV24-1
J gene: TRBJ2-2
clone size: -

CDR3 protein: CASGTGGYNEQFF
CDR3 DNA: TGTGCCAGCGGGACAGGGGGTTACAATGAGCAGTTCTTC
D gene: TRBD1
V gene: TRBV11-2
J gene: TRBJ2-1
clone size: -

CDR3 protein: CASSLQSDRPEFF
CDR3 DNA: TGCGCCAGCAGCCTGCAATCGGACAGACCTGAGTTCTTC
D gene: -
V gene: TRBV5-1
J gene: TRBJ2-1
clone size: -

CDR3 protein: CASSLVSWDRATDTQYF
CDR3 DNA: TGTGCCAGCAGCTTAGTAAGCTGGGACAGGGCGACAGATACGCAGTATTTT
D gene: TRBD1
V gene: TRBV7-8
J gene: TRBJ2-3
clone size: -

CDR3 protein: CASSPPSGHEQFF
CDR3 DNA: TGTGCCAGCAGCCCCCCTAGCGGCCATGAGCAGTTCTTC
D gene: TRBD2
V gene: TRBV7-3
J gene: TRBJ2-1
clone size: -

CDR3 protein: CASSMGQGQSGNQPQHF
CDR3 DNA: TGTGCCAGTAGTATGGGACAGGGTCAATCGGGAAATCAGCCCCAGCATTTT
D gene: TRBD1
V gene: TRBV19
J gene: TRBJ1-5
clone size: few

CDR3 protein: CASTSSTTGTGGGYTF
CDR3 DNA: TGTGCCAGCACCTCATCAACGACCGGGACAGGTGGAGGCTACACCTTC
D gene: TRBD1
V gene: TRBV6-6
J gene: TRBJ1-2
clone size: few

CDR3 protein: CAISESGSKETQYF
CDR3 DNA: TGTGCCATCAGTGAGTCGGGTAGCAAAGAGACCCAGTACTTC
D gene: -
V gene: TRBV10-3
J gene: TRBJ2-5
clone size: -

CDR3 protein: CASRETVSETQYF
CDR3 DNA: TGTGCCAGCAGAGAGACAGTTTCAGAGACCCAGTACTTC
D gene: -
V gene: TRBV2
J gene: TRBJ2-5
clone size: -

CDR3 protein: CASSPTGGLNTEAFF
CDR3 DNA: TGCGCCAGCAGCCCCACCGGGGGTTTGAACACTGAAGCTTTCTTT
D gene: -
V gene: TRBV4-1
J gene: TRBJ1-1
clone size: few

CDR3 protein: CASSSPRTGDKNIQYF
CDR3 DNA: TGTGCCAGCAGTTCCCCCCGGACAGGGGATAAAAACATTCAGTACTTC
D gene: TRBD1
V gene: TRBV27
J gene: TRBJ2-4
clone size: -

CDR3 protein: CASSLRWAGRQETQYF
CDR3 DNA: TGTGCCAGCAGTTTAAGATGGGCGGGACGACAAGAGACCCAGTACTTC
D gene: -
V gene: TRBV28
J gene: TRBJ2-5
clone size: -

CDR3 protein: CSVGETSGGAVRTDTQYF
CDR3 DNA: TGCAGCGTTGGAGAGACTAGCGGGGGGGCAGTCAGGACAGATACGCAGTATTTT
D gene: TRBD2
V gene: TRBV29-1
J gene: TRBJ2-3
clone size: -

CDR3 protein: CASSSYDYEQYF
CDR3 DNA: TGTGCCAGCAGCTCCTATGACTACGAGCAGTACTTC
D gene: -
V gene: TRBV5-6
J gene: TRBJ2-7
clone size: once

CDR3 protein: CATSAASGYGTQYF
CDR3 DNA: TGTGCCACCAGTGCCGCCTCCGGGTATGGTACGCAGTATTTT
D gene: -
V gene: TRBV24-1
J gene: TRBJ2-3
clone size: -

CDR3 protein: CASSSIRGQGRLWANTEAFF
CDR3 DNA: TGTGCCAGCAGTTCTATCAGGGGACAGGGGCGCTTATGGGCGAACACTGAAGCTTTCTTT
D gene: TRBD1
V gene: TRBV14
J gene: TRBJ1-1
clone size: -

CDR3 protein: CASSLDGQGVDYGYTF
CDR3 DNA: TGCGCCAGCAGCTTGGACGGACAGGGGGTGGACTATGGCTACACCTTC
D gene: TRBD1
V gene: TRBV5-1
J gene: TRBJ1-2
clone size: -

CDR3 protein: CASSYSMRRHGYGYTF
CDR3 DNA: TGTGCCAGCAGTTACTCGATGCGAAGACATGGCTATGGCTACACCTTC
D gene: -
V gene: TRBV6-5
J gene: TRBJ1-2
clone size: -

CDR3 protein: CASSGGQKETQYF
CDR3 DNA: TGCGCCAGCAGCGGGGGACAGAAAGAGACCCAGTACTTC
D gene: TRBD1
V gene: TRBV5-1
J gene: TRBJ2-5
clone size: few

CDR3 protein: CASSSARGIQETQYF
CDR3 DNA: TGTGCCAGCTCATCAGCCAGGGGGATCCAAGAGACCCAGTACTTC
D gene: TRBD1
V gene: TRBV18
J gene: TRBJ2-5
clone size: -

CDR3 protein: CASSFSGSEPQHF
CDR3 DNA: TGTGCCAGCAGCTTTTCAGGGTCCGAGCCCCAGCATTTT
D gene: -
V gene: TRBV7-2
J gene: TRBJ1-5
clone size: -

CDR3 protein: CASSGPGEETQYF
CDR3 DNA: TGTGCCAGCAGTGGACCGGGAGAAGAGACCCAGTACTTC
D gene: -
V gene: TRBV11-2
J gene: TRBJ2-5
clone size: -

CDR3 protein: CATSRDRGWPEAFF
CDR3 DNA: TGTGCCACCAGCAGAGATCGGGGGTGGCCTGAAGCTTTCTTT
D gene: -
V gene: TRBV15
J gene: TRBJ1-1
clone size: -

CDR3 protein: CASSADREGEKLFF
CDR3 DNA: TGTGCCAGCAGCGCGGACAGGGAGGGTGAAAAACTGTTTTTT
D gene: TRBD1
V gene: TRBV5-4
J gene: TRBJ1-4
clone size: -

CDR3 protein: CATSRGSQGTVFGTEAFF
CDR3 DNA: TGTGCCACCAGCAGGGGTTCACAGGGGACGGTTTTCGGCACTGAAGCTTTCTTT
D gene: TRBD1
V gene: TRBV15
J gene: TRBJ1-1
clone size: few

CDR3 protein: CASSSPSDSGNEQFF
CDR3 DNA: TGTGCCAGCAGCTCGCCTAGTGACTCGGGGAATGAGCAGTTCTTC
D gene: -
V gene: TRBV7-6
J gene: TRBJ2-1
clone size: -

CDR3 protein: CASRGQGDTTEAFF
CDR3 DNA: TGTGCCAGCCGAGGACAGGGTGATACAACTGAAGCTTTCTTT
D gene: TRBD1
V gene: TRBV18
J gene: TRBJ1-1
clone size: -

CDR3 protein: CASSYSSSGGNEQFF
CDR3 DNA: TGTGCCAGCAGTTACTCGTCTAGCGGGGGCAATGAGCAGTTCTTC
D gene: TRBD2
V gene: TRBV6-6
J gene: TRBJ2-1
clone size: few

CDR3 protein: CASSEQGEYNEQFF
CDR3 DNA: TGCGCCAGCAGTGAACAGGGGGAGTACAATGAGCAGTTCTTC
D gene: TRBD1
V gene: TRBV10-1
J gene: TRBJ2-1
clone size: -

CDR3 protein: CASSLAGDRFNYGYTF
CDR3 DNA: TGCGCCAGCAGTCTGGCGGGGGACAGGTTTAACTATGGCTACACCTTC
D gene: TRBD1
V gene: TRBV23-1
J gene: TRBJ1-2
clone size: -

CDR3 protein: CASSFMSYEQYF
CDR3 DNA: TGTGCCAGCAGTTTTATGTCCTACGAGCAGTACTTC
D gene: -
V gene: TRBV28
J gene: TRBJ2-7
clone size: -

CDR3 protein: CATVGQGVLAGVETQYF
CDR3 DNA: TGTGCCACTGTAGGACAGGGGGTTCTAGCGGGGGTAGAGACCCAGTACTTC
D gene: -
V gene: TRBV24-1
J gene: TRBJ2-5
clone size: -

CDR3 protein: CASSERQGDGYTF
CDR3 DNA: TGTGCCAGCAGTGAGAGACAGGGGGATGGCTACACCTTC
D gene: TRBD1
V gene: TRBV28
J gene: TRBJ1-2
clone size: -

CDR3 protein: CASCRGGLSSDEQFF
CDR3 DNA: TGTGCCAGCTGCCGCGGGGGTCTGTCCTCTGATGAGCAGTTCTTC
D gene: TRBD2
V gene: TRBV7-2
J gene: TRBJ2-1
clone size: -